Following are 5 T cell receptor beta chains from one sample sequenced in a study of Graves' ophthalmopathy and Graves' hyperthyroidism. Transcripts of RNA were the source for amplifying TCR beta CDR3 regions. Following a first-round RT-PCR that used HTBI primers, a second-round multiplex PCR was carried out. TCRdb itself ran the multiplex PCR reads through MiXCR, one entry per CDR3 protein. The sample holds about 500,000 distinct CDR3 sequences, 13% to 15% seen once. Sequencing was carried out using blood. The receptors derive from a woman in her 30s with Graves' ophthalmopathy.

This clonotype was observed at least ten times. The V and J genes are TRBV6-1 and TRBJ1-5; TRBD1 agrees at 7 bases. This CDR3 contains 14 residues. The J segment lost 3 bases and the V segment lost 4 bases, leaving 3 bases of the junction unmatched. From germline, CDR1 is MNHNS and CDR2 SASEGT. The CDR3, as DNA: TGTGCCAGCAGTGCCACAGGGGTCAATCAGCCCCAGCATTTT. Its translation: CASSATGVNQPQHF.

The chain employs TRBV12-3 or TRBV12-4 and TRBJ2-5; D perhaps matches TRBD2 (6 bases). The V gene lost 3 bases and the J gene lost 4 bases, with 12 bases spanning the gap. This CDR3 has 14 amino acids. The CDR3 nucleotides are TGTGCCAGCAGTTTTTTACCCGGGAGAGAGACCCAGTACTTC. Translation gives CASSFLPGRETQYF.

This clonotype was observed at least ten times. This chain links TRBV20-1 with TRBJ1-5; D call uncertain. There are 14 residues in the CDR3. Germline lookup yields CDR1 DFQATT and CDR2 SNEGSKA (reference sequence). The V gene lost 6 bases and the J gene lost 2 bases, with 14 bases spanning the gap. The CDR3 nucleotides are TGCAGTGCACTGAACCCGGGTGGCAATCAGCCCCAGCATTTT. Encoded protein: CSALNPGGNQPQHF.

This clonotype was recorded at least ten times. This rearrangement joins TRBV12-3 or TRBV12-4 to TRBJ1-5; D unclear. This CDR3 is built from 14 residues. Trimming stripped 4 bases from V and 2 bases from J, with 9 bases between. CDR3 region: CASSSEGGNQPQHF. The CDR3 DNA reads TGTGCCAGCAGTTCGGAGGGTGGCAATCAGCCCCAGCATTTT.

J is TRBJ2-7 and V is TRBV9, with D perhaps matching TRBD2 (7 bases). Germline V CDR1 and CDR2: SGDLS, YYNGEE. The CDR3 spans 15 residues. V was trimmed by 5 bases and J by 6 bases, leaving 21 bases between them. The CDR3 DNA sequence: TGTGCCAGCAGTTACTCGAAACTCGGGGGGCCCGAGCAGTACTTC. Amino acid sequence: CASSYSKLGGPEQYF.